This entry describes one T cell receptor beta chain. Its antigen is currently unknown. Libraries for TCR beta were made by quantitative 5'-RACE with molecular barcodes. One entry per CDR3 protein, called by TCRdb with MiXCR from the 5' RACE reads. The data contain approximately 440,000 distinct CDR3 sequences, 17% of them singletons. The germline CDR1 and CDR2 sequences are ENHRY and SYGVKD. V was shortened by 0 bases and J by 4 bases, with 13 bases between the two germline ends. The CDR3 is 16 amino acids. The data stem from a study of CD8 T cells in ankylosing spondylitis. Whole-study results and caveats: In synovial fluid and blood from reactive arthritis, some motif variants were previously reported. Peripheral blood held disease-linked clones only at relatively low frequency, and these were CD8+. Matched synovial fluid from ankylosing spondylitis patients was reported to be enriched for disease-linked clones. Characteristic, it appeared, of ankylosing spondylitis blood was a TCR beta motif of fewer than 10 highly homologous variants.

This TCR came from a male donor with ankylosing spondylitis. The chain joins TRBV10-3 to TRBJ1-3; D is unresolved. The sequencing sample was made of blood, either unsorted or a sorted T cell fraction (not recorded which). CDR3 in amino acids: CAISESSVMGGNTIYF. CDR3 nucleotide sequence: TGTGCCATCAGTGAGTCTTCGGTAATGGGAGGAAACACCATATATTTT.